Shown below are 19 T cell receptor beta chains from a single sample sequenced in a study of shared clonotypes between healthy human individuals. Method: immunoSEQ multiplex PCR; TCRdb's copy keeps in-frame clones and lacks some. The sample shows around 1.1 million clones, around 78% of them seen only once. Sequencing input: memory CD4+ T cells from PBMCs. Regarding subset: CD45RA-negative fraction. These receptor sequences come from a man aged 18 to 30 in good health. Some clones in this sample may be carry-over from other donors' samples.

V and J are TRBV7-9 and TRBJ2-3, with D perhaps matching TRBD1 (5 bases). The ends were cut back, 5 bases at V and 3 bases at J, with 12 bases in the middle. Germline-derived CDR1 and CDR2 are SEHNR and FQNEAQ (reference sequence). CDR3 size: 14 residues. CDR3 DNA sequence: TGTGCCAGCAGCATAGGGGTTTCGACAGATACGCAGTATTTT. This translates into CASSIGVSTDTQYF.

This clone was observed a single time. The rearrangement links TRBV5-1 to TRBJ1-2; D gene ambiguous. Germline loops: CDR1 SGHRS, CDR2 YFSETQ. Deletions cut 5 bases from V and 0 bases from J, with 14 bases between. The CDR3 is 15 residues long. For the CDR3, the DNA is TGCGCCAGCAGTACGCCAGATCCTTCTAACTATGGCTACACCTTC. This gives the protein CASSTPDPSNYGYTF.

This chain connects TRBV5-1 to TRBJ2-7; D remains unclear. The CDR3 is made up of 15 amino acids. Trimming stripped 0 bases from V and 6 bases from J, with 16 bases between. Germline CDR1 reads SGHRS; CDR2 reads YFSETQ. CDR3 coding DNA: TGCGCCAGCAGCTTGGCTACTCCGGCCCACACCGAGCAGTACTTC. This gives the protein CASSLATPAHTEQYF.

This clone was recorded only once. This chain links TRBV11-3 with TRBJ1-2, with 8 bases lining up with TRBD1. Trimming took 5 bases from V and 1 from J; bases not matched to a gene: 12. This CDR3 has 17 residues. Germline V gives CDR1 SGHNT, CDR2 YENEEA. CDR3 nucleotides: TGTGCCAGCAGCCAGACCGGGACAGGCTCGAATAACTATGGCTACACCTTC. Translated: CASSQTGTGSNNYGYTF.

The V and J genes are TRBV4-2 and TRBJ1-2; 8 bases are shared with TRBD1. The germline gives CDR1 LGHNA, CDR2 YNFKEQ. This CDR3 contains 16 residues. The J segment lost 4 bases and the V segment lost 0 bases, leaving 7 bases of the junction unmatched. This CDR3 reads CASSQDGDRSVYGYTF. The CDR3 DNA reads TGTGCCAGCAGCCAAGATGGGGACAGGAGTGTCTATGGCTACACCTTC.

The CDR3 region is CASSFWGSRGKGTEAFF. The CDR3, as DNA: TGTGCCAGCAGTTTTTGGGGTTCGAGGGGAAAGGGGACTGAAGCTTTCTTT. This rearrangement joins TRBV28 to TRBJ1-1; maybe TRBD1 (5 bases). This CDR3 region has 17 residues. Germline loops: CDR1 MDHEN, CDR2 SYDVKM. V lost 3 bases to trimming and J lost 5 bases, with 22 bases between them. Full variable domain (missing parts from reference TRBV28 and TRBJ1-1): DVKVTQSSRYLVKRTGEKVFLECVQDMDHENMFWYRQDPGLGLRLIYFSYDVKMKEKGDIPEGYSVSREKKERFSLILESASTNQTSMYLCASSFWGSRGKGTEAFFGQGTRLTVV.

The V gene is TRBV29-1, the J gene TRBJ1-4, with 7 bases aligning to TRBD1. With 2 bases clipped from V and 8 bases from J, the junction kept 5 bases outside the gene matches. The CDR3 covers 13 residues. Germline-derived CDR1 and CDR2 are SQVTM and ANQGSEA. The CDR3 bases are TGCAGCGTTGAAAAGGGGGCCGGAGAAAAACTGTTTTTT. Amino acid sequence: CSVEKGAGEKLFF.

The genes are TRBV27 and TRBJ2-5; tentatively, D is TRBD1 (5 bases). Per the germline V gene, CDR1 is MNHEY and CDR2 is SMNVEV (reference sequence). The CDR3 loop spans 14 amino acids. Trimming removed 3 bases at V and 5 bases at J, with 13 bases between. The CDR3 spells CASSFGPKGETQYF. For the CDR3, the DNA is TGTGCCAGCAGTTTTGGACCCAAGGGGGAGACCCAGTACTTC.

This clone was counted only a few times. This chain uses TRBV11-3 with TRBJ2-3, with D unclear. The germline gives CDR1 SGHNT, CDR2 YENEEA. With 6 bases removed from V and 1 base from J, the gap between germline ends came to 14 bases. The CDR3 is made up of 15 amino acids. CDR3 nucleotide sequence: TGTGCCAGCAGTAGTGGAGATGAGGGCACAGATACGCAGTATTTT. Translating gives CASSSGDEGTDTQYF. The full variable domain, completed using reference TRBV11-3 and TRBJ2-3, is EAGVVQSPRYKIIEKKQPVAFWCNPISGHNTLYWYLQNLGQGPELLIRYENEEAVDDSQLPKDRFSAERLKGVDSTLKIQPAELGDSAVYLCASSSGDEGTDTQYFGPGTRLTVL.

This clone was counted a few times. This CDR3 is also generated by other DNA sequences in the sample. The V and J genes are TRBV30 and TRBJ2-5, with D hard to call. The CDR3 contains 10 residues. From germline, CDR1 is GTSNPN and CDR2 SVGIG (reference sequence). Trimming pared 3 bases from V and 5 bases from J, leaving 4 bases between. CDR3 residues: CAWSSETQYF. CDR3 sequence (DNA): TGTGCCTGGAGCTCTGAGACCCAGTACTTC.

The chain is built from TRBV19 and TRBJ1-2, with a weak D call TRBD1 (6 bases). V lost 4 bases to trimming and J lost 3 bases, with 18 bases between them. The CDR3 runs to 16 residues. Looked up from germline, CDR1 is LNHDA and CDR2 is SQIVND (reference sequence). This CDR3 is CASSTRDTRGYYGYTF. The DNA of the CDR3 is TGTGCCAGTAGTACCCGGGACACTCGGGGGTACTATGGCTACACCTTC. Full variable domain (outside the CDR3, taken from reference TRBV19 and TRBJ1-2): DGGITQSPKYLFRKEGQNVTLSCEQNLNHDAMYWYRQDPGQGLRLIYYSQIVNDFQKGDIAEGYSVSREKKESFPLTVTSAQKNPTAFYLCASSTRDTRGYYGYTFGSGTRLTVV.

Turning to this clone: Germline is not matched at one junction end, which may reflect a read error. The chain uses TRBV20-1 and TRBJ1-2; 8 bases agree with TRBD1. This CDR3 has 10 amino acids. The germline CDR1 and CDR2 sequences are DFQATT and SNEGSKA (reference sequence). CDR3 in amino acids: CSARDPGTGF. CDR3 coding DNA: TGCAGTGCTAGAGACCCAGGGACAGGCTTC.

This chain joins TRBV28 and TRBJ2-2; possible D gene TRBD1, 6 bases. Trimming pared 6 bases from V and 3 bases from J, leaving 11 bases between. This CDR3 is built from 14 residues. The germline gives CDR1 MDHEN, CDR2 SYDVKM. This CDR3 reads CASRRYRDTGELFF. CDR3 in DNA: TGTGCCAGCAGACGATACAGGGACACCGGGGAGCTGTTTTTT.

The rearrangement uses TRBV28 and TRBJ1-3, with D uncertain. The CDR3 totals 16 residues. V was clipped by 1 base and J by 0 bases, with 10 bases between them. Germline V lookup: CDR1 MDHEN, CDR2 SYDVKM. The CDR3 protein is CASSLSTADSGNTIYF. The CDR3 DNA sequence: TGTGCCAGCAGTTTATCTACAGCAGACTCTGGAAACACCATATATTTT.

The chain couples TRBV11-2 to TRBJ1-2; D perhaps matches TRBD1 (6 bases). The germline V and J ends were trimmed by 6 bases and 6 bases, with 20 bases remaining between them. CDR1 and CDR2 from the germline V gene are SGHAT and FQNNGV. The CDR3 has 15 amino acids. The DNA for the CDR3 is TGTGCCAGCAGACAACAGCCAGCAGGGGTGGATGGCTACACCTTC. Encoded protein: CASRQQPAGVDGYTF.

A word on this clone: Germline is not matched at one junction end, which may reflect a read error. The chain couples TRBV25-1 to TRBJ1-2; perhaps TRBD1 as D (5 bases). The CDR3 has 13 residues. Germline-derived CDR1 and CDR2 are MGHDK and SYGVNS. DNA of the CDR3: TGTGCCACCAGTACAGGCTGGGATCTTGGCTACACCTTC. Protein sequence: CATSTGWDLGYTF.

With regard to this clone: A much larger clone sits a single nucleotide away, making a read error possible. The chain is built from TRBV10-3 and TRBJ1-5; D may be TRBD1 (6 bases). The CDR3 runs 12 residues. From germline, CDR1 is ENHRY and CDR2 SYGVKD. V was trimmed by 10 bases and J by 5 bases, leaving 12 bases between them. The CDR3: CATGGRDQPQHF. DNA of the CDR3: TGTGCCACCGGGGGCCGAGATCAGCCCCAGCATTTT.

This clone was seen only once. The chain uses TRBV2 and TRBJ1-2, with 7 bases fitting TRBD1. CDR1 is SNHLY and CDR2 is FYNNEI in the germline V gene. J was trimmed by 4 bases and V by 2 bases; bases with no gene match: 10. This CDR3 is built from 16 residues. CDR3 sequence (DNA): TGTGCCAGCAGTGAAAGCTGGGCGGGACAGCTCTATGGCTACACCTTC. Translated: CASSESWAGQLYGYTF.

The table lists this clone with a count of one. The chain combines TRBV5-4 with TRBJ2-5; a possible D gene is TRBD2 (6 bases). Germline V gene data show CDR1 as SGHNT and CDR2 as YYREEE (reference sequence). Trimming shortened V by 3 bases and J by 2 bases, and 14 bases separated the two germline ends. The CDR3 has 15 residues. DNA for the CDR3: TGTGCCAGCAGCTCCCCTAGTAGCGGACAAGAGACCCAGTACTTC. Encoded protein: CASSSPSSGQETQYF.